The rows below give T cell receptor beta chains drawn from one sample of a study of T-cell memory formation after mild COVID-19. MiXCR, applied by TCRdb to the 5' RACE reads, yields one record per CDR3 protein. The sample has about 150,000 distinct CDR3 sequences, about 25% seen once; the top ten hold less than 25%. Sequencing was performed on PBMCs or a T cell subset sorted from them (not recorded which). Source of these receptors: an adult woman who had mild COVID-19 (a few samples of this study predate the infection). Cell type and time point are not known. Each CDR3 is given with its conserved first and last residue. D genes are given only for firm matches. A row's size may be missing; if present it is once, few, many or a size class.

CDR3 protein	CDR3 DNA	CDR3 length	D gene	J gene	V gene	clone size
CASSYTPSGGTSYEQYF	TGTGCCAGCAGTTACACCCCTAGCGGGGGGACCTCCTACGAGCAGTACTTC	17	TRBD2	TRBJ2-7	TRBV6-5	.
CASSPGKIGEETQYF	TGTGCCAGCAGCCCAGGGAAAATAGGAGAAGAGACCCAGTACTTC	15	.	TRBJ2-5	TRBV2	.
CASSFSVAGNEQYF	TGTGCCAGCAGTTTTTCGGTAGCAGGGAACGAGCAGTACTTC	14	.	TRBJ2-7	TRBV27	.
CSADYDVGSYEQYF	TGCAGTGCCGACTATGATGTAGGATCCTACGAGCAGTACTTC	14	.	TRBJ2-7	TRBV20-1	few
CASSPPGGTQGGYTF	TGTGCCAGCAGCCCCCCCGGGGGGACCCAAGGGGGCTACACCTTC	15	.	TRBJ1-2	TRBV7-2	.
CASSLGSPDTQYF	TGTGCCAGCAGCTTAGGGAGCCCAGATACGCAGTATTTT	13	.	TRBJ2-3	TRBV13	.
CSARDLADFPYEQYF	TGCAGTGCTAGAGATTTGGCAGACTTCCCCTACGAGCAGTACTTC	15	.	TRBJ2-7	TRBV20-1	few
CAFRDREYNEQFF	TGTGCCTTCCGGGACAGAGAATACAATGAGCAGTTCTTC	13	TRBD1	TRBJ2-1	TRBV2	.
CASSPQGQPGDTEAFF	TGTGCCAGCAGCCCGCAAGGGCAGCCTGGGGACACTGAAGCTTTCTTT	16	.	TRBJ1-1	TRBV5-4	few
CASSLRGDPILYF	TGTGCCAGCAGCTTACGTGGGGACCCGATTTTATACTTC	13	.	TRBJ2-7	TRBV11-3	once
CAVRGPNTGELFF	TGTGCCGTCCGGGGCCCGAACACCGGGGAGCTGTTTTTT	13	.	TRBJ2-2	TRBV12-3/TRBV12-4	few
CASSYMRDRWNF	TGTGCCAGCAGTTACATGCGGGATCGTTGGAACTTC	12	.	TRBJ2-5	TRBV6-2/TRBV6-3	.
CASSEYGGRAEETQYF	TGTGCCAGCAGTGAATACGGCGGGAGGGCCGAGGAGACCCAGTACTTC	16	TRBD2	TRBJ2-5	TRBV25-1	.
CASSESRGRQLNYNEQFF	TGTGCCAGCAGTGAATCCCGAGGGCGACAGCTTAATTACAATGAGCAGTTCTTC	18	.	TRBJ2-1	TRBV25-1	.
CSALRAPWNTEAFF	TGCAGTGCCTTAAGAGCCCCGTGGAACACTGAAGCTTTCTTT	14	.	TRBJ1-1	TRBV20-1	few
CAWKGTNTGELFF	TGTGCCTGGAAGGGAACGAACACCGGGGAGCTGTTTTTT	13	.	TRBJ2-2	TRBV30	.
CASSPGTSDADTEAFF	TGTGCCAGCAGCCCGGGAACCTCGGATGCCGACACTGAAGCTTTCTTT	16	.	TRBJ1-1	TRBV7-9	few
CASSAGSGNSPLHF	TGTGCCAGCAGTGCTGGATCCGGTAATTCACCCCTCCACTTT	14	.	TRBJ1-6	TRBV25-1	.
CSAHAYWEDQETQYF	TGCAGTGCTCACGCTTATTGGGAGGACCAAGAGACCCAGTACTTC	15	.	TRBJ2-5	TRBV20-1	.
CASSYSLGYEQYF	TGTGCCAGCAGTTACTCGCTAGGATACGAGCAGTACTTC	13	.	TRBJ2-7	TRBV6-5	.
CASSVDSRGGYNEQFF	TGTGCCAGCAGCGTAGATTCCCGGGGTGGCTACAATGAGCAGTTCTTC	16	.	TRBJ2-1	TRBV11-3	.
CATSRDERGWGYTF	TGTGCCACCAGCAGAGATGAGCGGGGTTGGGGCTACACCTTC	14	.	TRBJ1-2	TRBV15	.
CASSPFTGTASGNTIYF	TGTGCCAGCAGTCCCTTCACCGGGACGGCCTCTGGAAACACCATATATTTT	17	.	TRBJ1-3	TRBV5-6	.
CASSRTGVEQYF	TGTGCCAGCAGCCGTACAGGGGTTGAGCAGTACTTC	12	TRBD1	TRBJ2-7	TRBV7-6	.
CASSEYVLVEQFF	TGTGCCAGCAGTGAATATGTACTCGTTGAGCAGTTCTTC	13	.	TRBJ2-1	TRBV6-1	few
CASSLTGGNEQYF	TGCGCCAGCAGCTTGACAGGGGGAAACGAGCAGTACTTC	13	TRBD1	TRBJ2-7	TRBV5-1	few
CSAIDWGQNYGYTF	TGCAGTGCTATAGATTGGGGACAGAACTATGGCTACACCTTC	14	TRBD1	TRBJ1-2	TRBV20-1	.
CASSYSNLLAEGTDTQYF	TGTGCCAGCAGTTACTCGAACCTCCTAGCGGAGGGCACAGATACGCAGTATTTT	18	TRBD2	TRBJ2-3	TRBV6-5	.
CASSLRLAGGGYF	TGTGCCAGCAGCCTCAGACTAGCGGGAGGGGGGTACTTC	13	TRBD2	TRBJ2-7	TRBV12-3/TRBV12-4	.
CSASGPGQREEQYF	TGCAGTGCTAGTGGGCCGGGCCAACGGGAAGAGCAGTACTTC	14	.	TRBJ2-7	TRBV20-1	many
CASSETGGLFDEQYF	TGCGCCAGTTCCGAGACAGGGGGCTTGTTCGACGAGCAGTACTTC	15	TRBD1	TRBJ2-7	TRBV5-1	once
CASSSLLGGTEAFF	TGTGCCAGCAGCTCCCTGTTAGGGGGGACTGAAGCTTTCTTT	14	.	TRBJ1-1	TRBV7-9	few
CASSYSSMAGELFF	TGTGCCAGCAGTTACTCGAGTATGGCCGGGGAGCTGTTTTTT	14	.	TRBJ2-2	TRBV6-5	.
CASRGGQTYTEAFF	TGCGCCAGCAGGGGAGGACAGACTTACACTGAAGCTTTCTTT	14	.	TRBJ1-1	TRBV5-1	few
CASSITGGGTDTQYF	TGTGCCAGTAGTATTACGGGGGGAGGGACAGATACGCAGTATTTT	15	TRBD2	TRBJ2-3	TRBV19	.
CASSSPGQPGNEQFF	TGTGCCAGCAGCTCCCCGGGACAGCCGGGCAATGAGCAGTTCTTC	15	TRBD1	TRBJ2-1	TRBV7-9	.
CASSERTTQLF	TGCGCCAGCAGTGAGAGGACAACCCAACTGTTC	11	.	TRBJ2-7	TRBV10-1	few
CASSGRVGAEQYF	TGTGCCAGCAGTGGAAGGGTGGGGGCCGAGCAGTACTTC	13	.	TRBJ2-7	TRBV2	.
CASSQDQYSGANVLTF	TGCGCCAGCAGCCAAGATCAATACTCTGGGGCCAACGTCCTGACTTTC	16	.	TRBJ2-6	TRBV4-1	few
CASSSFDLPYEQYF	TGTGCCAGCAGCTCATTCGACCTTCCCTACGAGCAGTACTTC	14	.	TRBJ2-7	TRBV9	.
CASSRDYGENTEAFF	TGTGCCAGCAGCCGCGATTACGGGGAGAACACTGAAGCTTTCTTT	15	.	TRBJ1-1	TRBV4-2	few
CASSELTQTVDIQYF	TGTGCCAGCAGTGAACTTACCCAGACAGTTGACATTCAGTACTTC	15	.	TRBJ2-4	TRBV2	.
CASSVQAYEQYF	TGTGCCAGCAGTGTGCAGGCCTACGAGCAGTACTTC	12	.	TRBJ2-7	TRBV7-9	few
CASSPGGGYEQYF	TGTGCCAGCAGTCCCGGGGGGGGCTACGAGCAGTACTTC	13	TRBD2	TRBJ2-7	TRBV7-9	many
CASSPTRDNGMNTEAFF	TGTGCCAGCAGCCCTACCCGGGACAACGGAATGAACACTGAAGCTTTCTTT	17	.	TRBJ1-1	TRBV7-8	.
CASSPPLTSGGETQYF	TGTGCCAGCAGCCCGCCCCTGACTAGCGGGGGCGAGACCCAGTACTTC	16	TRBD2	TRBJ2-5	TRBV7-6	.
CASSLVLSTYEQYF	TGTGCCAGCAGCTTGGTGCTCAGCACCTACGAGCAGTACTTC	14	.	TRBJ2-7	TRBV5-6	.
CASSKESFRGRGGGNTIYF	TGTGCCAGCAGCAAAGAATCTTTTCGAGGACGGGGAGGTGGAAACACCATATATTTT	19	.	TRBJ1-3	TRBV21-1	.
CATSREAADYGYTF	TGTGCCACCAGCAGAGAGGCAGCTGACTATGGCTACACCTTC	14	.	TRBJ1-2	TRBV15	.
CASSGTEAVPIISPLHF	TGCGCCAGCAGTGGGACAGAGGCCGTACCAATAATTTCACCCCTCCACTTT	17	.	TRBJ1-6	TRBV10-2	.
CASSLARGLGTDTQYF	TGCGCCAGCAGCTTGGCCAGGGGACTCGGCACAGATACGCAGTATTTT	16	.	TRBJ2-3	TRBV5-1	many
CASTREGASTDTQYF	TGTGCCAGCACCCGAGAGGGTGCGAGCACAGATACGCAGTATTTT	15	.	TRBJ2-3	TRBV12-3/TRBV12-4	.
CASSLETGGPAYEQYF	TGCGCCAGCAGCTTGGAAACAGGTGGACCGGCCTACGAGCAGTACTTC	16	.	TRBJ2-7	TRBV5-1	.
CAVSTGGMADTQYF	TGTGCCGTTTCGACAGGGGGCATGGCAGATACGCAGTATTTT	14	TRBD1	TRBJ2-3	TRBV10-3	few